These 23 T cell receptor beta chains were sequenced from one sample in a study of long-term antiretroviral therapy in people with HIV. An immunoSEQ assay, version v3.0, was performed at survey level. The repertoire was sequenced with immunoSEQ multiplex PCR; TCRdb's copy has only in-frame clones and lacks some. The sample records tens of thousands of clones, approximately 85% being singletons. The specimen comprised unsorted PBMCs, sampled 0.8 years before starting antiretroviral therapy. Receptors were obtained from a man between 18 and 29 years old with HIV.

The rearrangement links TRBV6-1 to TRBJ2-2; 11 bases align to TRBD2. The CDR3 sequence is 17 residues long. The germline CDR1 and CDR2 sequences are MNHNS and SASEGT. Trimming at V came to 4 bases and at J to 5 bases, leaving 9 bases not matched to a gene. The CDR3 sequence is CASSGLAGGPRTGELFF. CDR3 nucleotides: TGTGCCAGCAGTGGGTTAGCGGGAGGGCCGAGAACCGGGGAGCTGTTTTTT.

This clone was detected once. The V and J genes are TRBV29-1 and TRBJ2-1, with D possibly TRBD2 on 5 matching bases. The CDR3 covers 13 residues. CDR1 is SQVTM and CDR2 is ANQGSEA in the germline V gene. V shed 4 bases and J shed 4 bases, with 11 bases lying between them. The CDR3 is CSVGGGPYNEQFF. The CDR3 nucleotides read TGCAGCGTTGGAGGCGGGCCGTACAATGAGCAGTTCTTC.

The J gene is TRBJ2-5, the V gene TRBV5-1, with 7 nucleotides matching TRBD2. Germline V lookup: CDR1 SGHRS, CDR2 YFSETQ. This CDR3 is built from 15 residues. Unmatched junction bases numbered 7, after V lost 3 bases and J lost 2 bases. This CDR3 reads CASSSSGTKQETQYF. The CDR3 bases are TGCGCCAGCAGCTCATCCGGGACTAAGCAAGAGACCCAGTACTTC.

In nucleotides, the CDR3 is TGCGCCAGCAGCCGGGCTCCAGGGTCCTGGGACTATGGCTACACCTTC. Its protein product is CASSRAPGSWDYGYTF. The gene calls are TRBV5-1 and TRBJ1-2, with D possibly matching TRBD1 (5 bases). The CDR3 runs 16 residues. V shed 4 bases and J shed 3 bases, with 19 bases lying between them. The germline CDR1 and CDR2 sequences are SGHRS and YFSETQ.

This sequence joins TRBV19 and TRBJ1-4, with D unresolved. This CDR3 comprises 14 residues. Germline lookup yields CDR1 LNHDA and CDR2 SQIVND (reference sequence). The V gene lost 3 bases and the J gene lost 3 bases, with 8 bases spanning the gap. The CDR3 DNA reads TGTGCCAGTAGTATCCGGGTTGCTAATGAAAAACTGTTTTTT. It specifies CASSIRVANEKLFF.

This rearrangement joins TRBV5-1 to TRBJ1-2; D possibly corresponds to TRBD1 (5 bases). The CDR3 has 14 residues. Germline V gene sequence: CDR1 SGHRS, CDR2 YFSETQ. The germline V and J ends were trimmed by 0 bases and 3 bases, with 9 bases remaining between them. The CDR3: CASSLATGDYGYTF. The CDR3 DNA follows: TGCGCCAGCAGCTTGGCGACGGGGGACTATGGCTACACCTTC.

This clone has more than one count but fewer than ten. The chain uses TRBV7-9 and TRBJ2-4, with D perhaps being TRBD1 or TRBD2 (5 bases each). Germline lookup yields CDR1 SEHNR and CDR2 FQNEAQ (reference sequence). This CDR3 spans 14 amino acids. With 2 bases removed from V and 6 bases from J, the gap between germline ends came to 11 bases. The CDR3 region has the DNA TGTGCCAGCAGCTTACCCGTGGGGGTAAACATTCAGTACTTC. It translates to CASSLPVGVNIQYF.

The chain carries TRBV27 and TRBJ2-6, with TRBD1 identical over 10 bases. The CDR3 sequence is 16 residues long. The germline V gene has CDR1 MNHEY and CDR2 SMNVEV (reference sequence). The V segment lost 7 bases and the J segment 4 bases; nucleotides outside the gene matches: 7. In DNA, the CDR3 is TGTGCCAGCACGCGACAGGGGGCGCGAGGGGCCAACGTCCTGACTTTC. The encoded protein is CASTRQGARGANVLTF.

The chain uses TRBV10-3 and TRBJ2-2, with D possibly being TRBD1 (5 bases). Germline-derived CDR1 and CDR2 are ENHRY and SYGVKD. This CDR3 region has 15 residues. Trimming stripped 0 bases from V and 4 bases from J, with 9 bases between. The CDR3 loop reads CAISESQGGTGELFF. The CDR3 region has the DNA TGTGCCATCAGTGAGTCCCAGGGTGGCACCGGGGAGCTGTTTTTT.

The chain employs TRBV5-1 and TRBJ1-5, with TRBD1 as a possible D gene (6 bases). CDR3 length: 14 amino acids. The V gene lost 0 bases and the J gene lost 9 bases, with 13 bases spanning the gap. CDR1 SGHRS and CDR2 YFSETQ come from the germline V gene. This CDR3 is CASSLDEGGRPQHF. The DNA of the CDR3 is TGCGCCAGCAGCTTGGATGAGGGGGGACGGCCCCAGCATTTT.

The CDR3 loop reads CASSWGGVAGENEQFF. CDR3 nucleotide sequence: TGTGCCAGCAGCTGGGGGGGTGTAGCGGGGGAAAATGAGCAGTTCTTC. V and J are TRBV7-9 and TRBJ2-1, with 9 bases aligning to TRBD2. The CDR3 loop spans 16 amino acids. Germline V gene sequence: CDR1 SEHNR, CDR2 FQNEAQ (reference sequence). Trimming removed 4 bases from V and 7 bases from J; junction bases left unmatched: 11.

About this clone itself: Relative to the germline gene, one junction end is altered; a read error may explain this. The V gene is TRBV7-7, the J gene TRBJ2-1, with D possibly matching TRBD2 (6 bases). The CDR3 runs 13 residues. Germline CDR1 is SSHAT and CDR2 is FNYEAQ (reference sequence). CDR3 nucleotide sequence: TGTGCTAGCAGCGGTTCCCCGGGACTCGAGCAGTTCTTC. It codes for CASSGSPGLEQFF.

The chain links TRBV29-1 to TRBJ1-2; D not certain. The ends were cut back, 4 bases at V and 1 base at J, with 13 bases in the middle. This CDR3 has 14 amino acids. Germline-derived CDR1 and CDR2 are SQVTM and ANQGSEA. The CDR3 spells CSVVGTRYNYGYTF. In nucleotides, the CDR3 is TGCAGCGTTGTGGGTACCCGTTATAACTATGGCTACACCTTC.

The sample holds a few counts of this clone. The rearrangement links TRBV11-2 to TRBJ2-7; a possible D gene is TRBD2 (6 bases). The V gene's germline CDR1 is SGHAT and CDR2 FQNNGV. Trimming took 0 bases from V and 2 from J, leaving 11 bases between them. This CDR3 has 15 amino acids. The CDR3 loop is CASSLDPTSTYEQYF. Here the CDR3 DNA reads TGTGCCAGCAGCTTAGACCCGACTAGTACCTACGAGCAGTACTTC.

The genes are TRBV6-6 and TRBJ2-1; D is undetermined. CDR3 size: 13 residues. CDR1 and CDR2 (germline): MNHNY, SVGAGI (reference sequence). V was cut by 0 bases and J by 10 bases, with 10 bases left in between. CDR3 bases: TGTGCCAGCAGTTACTCGCCGGGTGGCGAGCAGTTCTTC. Residues: CASSYSPGGEQFF.

The rearrangement joins TRBV5-4 to TRBJ2-5; 12 nucleotides match TRBD2. The CDR3 has 14 residues. Trimming at V came to 4 bases and at J to 5 bases, leaving 3 bases not matched to a gene. Germline CDR1 is SGHNT and CDR2 is YYREEE (reference sequence). The CDR3 spells CASSITSGGETQYF. CDR3 nucleotides: TGTGCCAGCAGCATAACTAGCGGGGGGGAGACCCAGTACTTC.

The rearrangement joins TRBV5-4 to TRBJ2-3; 8 nucleotides agree with TRBD2. Per the germline V gene, CDR1 is SGHNT and CDR2 is YYREEE (reference sequence). The junction had 6 bases not matched to a gene; V was cut back by 3 bases and J by 3 bases. This CDR3 has 15 amino acids. The CDR3 is CASSSLADETDTQYF. CDR3 DNA sequence: TGTGCCAGCAGCTCACTAGCGGATGAAACAGATACGCAGTATTTT.

CDR3 residues: CASSLYRGVQPQHF. The CDR3 DNA sequence: TGTGCCAGCAGCTTATACAGGGGGGTTCAGCCCCAGCATTTT. V gene TRBV7-2 combines with J gene TRBJ1-5; 8 nucleotides match TRBD1. V lost 2 bases, J lost 6 bases, and 3 bases stayed unmatched. Germline V gives CDR1 SGHTA, CDR2 FQGNSA. The CDR3 is 14 amino acids.

The J gene is TRBJ1-1, the V gene TRBV6-1; unclear D gene. Looked up from germline, CDR1 is MNHNS and CDR2 is SASEGT. This CDR3 is 13 amino acids long. V lost 5 bases, J lost 0 bases, and 7 bases lay in between. The CDR3 loop reads CASSLGVNTEAFF. The CDR3 DNA reads as TGTGCCAGCAGTCTTGGGGTGAACACTGAAGCTTTCTTT.

The CDR3 DNA sequence: TGTGCCAGCAGTTTTGCAGGGCGGATCACCGGGGAGCTGTTTTTT. Its protein is CASSFAGRITGELFF. The rearrangement uses TRBV27 and TRBJ2-2; tentative D call: TRBD1 (5 bases). Deletions cut 3 bases from V and 4 bases from J, with 12 bases between. Germline V gives CDR1 MNHEY, CDR2 SMNVEV (reference sequence). The CDR3 totals 15 residues.

This clone has just a few counts. V and J are TRBV7-2 and TRBJ2-7; D gene uncertain. Germline loops: CDR1 SGHTA, CDR2 FQGNSA. Trimming removed 5 bases at V and 6 bases at J, with 17 bases between. CDR3 length equals 14 residues. DNA for the CDR3: TGTGCCAGCAGCCTAGGAGAGGTTTCGGGCGAGCAGTACTTC. Translating gives CASSLGEVSGEQYF.

The chain uses TRBV11-2 and TRBJ2-7; D might be TRBD2 (5 bases). The CDR3 has 14 residues. Trimming removed 4 bases at V and 6 bases at J, with 16 bases between. The V gene's germline CDR1 is SGHAT and CDR2 FQNNGV. CDR3 in amino acids: CASSSGNLFSEQYF. Written as DNA, the CDR3 is TGTGCCAGCAGCTCCGGGAACCTATTTTCCGAGCAGTACTTC.

This clone showed up just a few times. The chain links TRBV7-2 to TRBJ2-1; weak D call: TRBD2 (5 bases). The V and J ends lost 1 base and 8 bases respectively, with 9 bases between them. Germline-derived CDR1 and CDR2 are SGHTA and FQGNSA. This CDR3 is 13 amino acids long. DNA for the CDR3: TGTGCCAGCAGCTTAGAAACTAGGGATGAGCAGTTCTTC. Its protein is CASSLETRDEQFF.